The source of this T cell receptor (beta chain) is a study of blood T cell repertoires in COVID-19. The CDR3 is 14 amino acids. Trimming cost V 5 bases and J 6 bases; bases outside gene matches: 8. Germline V gene sequence: CDR1 MNHEY, CDR2 SVGEGT. The repertoire was sequenced with immunoSEQ multiplex PCR; TCRdb's copy has only in-frame clones and lacks some. The table has around 230,000 clones, about 86% seen once. This clonotype originated in a woman aged 50 to 60 with acute or convalescent COVID-19. Sequenced: peripheral blood. This chain links TRBV6-2 or TRBV6-3 with TRBJ2-7; 9 bases line up with TRBD2. CDR3 DNA sequence: TGTGCCAGCAGTATACCGGGACTAGCTGGCGAGCAGTACTTC. It codes for CASSIPGLAGEQYF.